This is a list of T cell receptor beta chains from one sample in a study of cytomegalovirus exposure and HLA in healthy donors. Repertoires were generated with immunoSEQ multiplex PCR, while TCRdb's copy carries only in-frame clones and drops some. This sample yields about 140,000 clones, of which approximately 76% are seen a single time; approximately 1.8% belongs to the top ten. Material: PBMCs. The receptors were gathered from a man between 35 and 55 years old in good health and CMV-seronegative. Each CDR3 is given with its conserved first and last residue. The order of the fields is D gene, clone size, J gene, V gene, CDR3 DNA, CDR3 protein. The D gene is left open where the match is weak. Expanded clones are given a class, and other clones once, few, many or no size at all.

d_gene: TRBD2; abundance: NA; j_gene: TRBJ2-1; v_gene: TRBV7-2; CDR3nt: TGTGCCAGCAGCTTAAACGTTGCGGGGGGGCCGAATGAGCAGTTCTTC; CDR3aa: CASSLNVAGGPNEQFF
d_gene: TRBD2; abundance: NA; j_gene: TRBJ2-5; v_gene: TRBV25-1; CDR3nt: TGTGCCAGCAACCCGGGGGGAGAGACCCAGTACTTC; CDR3aa: CASNPGGETQYF
d_gene: TRBD2; abundance: few; j_gene: TRBJ2-1; v_gene: TRBV5-1; CDR3nt: TGCGCCAGCAGCTTGGGATCCCTGACTAGCGGGAGTCACAATGAGCAGTTCTTC; CDR3aa: CASSLGSLTSGSHNEQFF
d_gene: TRBD2; abundance: NA; j_gene: TRBJ2-4; v_gene: TRBV10-1; CDR3nt: TGCGCCAGCAGCGGGACTAGCGGGAAGGCAGAAAACATTCAGTACTTC; CDR3aa: CASSGTSGKAENIQYF
d_gene: TRBD1; abundance: NA; j_gene: TRBJ2-5; v_gene: TRBV6-5; CDR3nt: TGTGCCAGCAGTTACGGGACAGGGGGGGAGACCCAGTACTTC; CDR3aa: CASSYGTGGETQYF
d_gene: TRBD1; abundance: once; j_gene: TRBJ1-2; v_gene: TRBV6-5; CDR3nt: TGTGCCAGCAGTCGACAGGGAGGTGGCTACACCTTC; CDR3aa: CASSRQGGGYTF
d_gene: TRBD1; abundance: once; j_gene: TRBJ1-1; v_gene: TRBV4-2; CDR3nt: TGTGCCAGCAGCCAATCAGGGGGTATCGCTGAAGCTTTCTTT; CDR3aa: CASSQSGGIAEAFF
d_gene: TRBD2; abundance: NA; j_gene: TRBJ2-3; v_gene: TRBV5-1; CDR3nt: TGCGCCAGCAGCCCGGGGGGTTACACAGATACGCAGTATTTT; CDR3aa: CASSPGGYTDTQYF
d_gene: NA; abundance: NA; j_gene: TRBJ2-3; v_gene: TRBV7-9; CDR3nt: TGTGCCAGCAGCTCCCTCAAAGGGGCCAACACAGATACGCAGTATTTT; CDR3aa: CASSSLKGANTDTQYF
d_gene: TRBD2; abundance: NA; j_gene: TRBJ2-7; v_gene: TRBV4-1; CDR3nt: TGCGCCAGCAGCCAAGAGGGGCCTTTGGGACTAGCGGCCTACGAGCAGTACTTC; CDR3aa: CASSQEGPLGLAAYEQYF
d_gene: NA; abundance: once; j_gene: TRBJ1-1; v_gene: TRBV11-2; CDR3nt: TGTGCCAGCAGCTCAAAAGCTTTCTTT; CDR3aa: CASSSKAFF
d_gene: NA; abundance: NA; j_gene: TRBJ2-2; v_gene: TRBV7-6; CDR3nt: TGTGCCAGCAGCTTACTTAGCGGGAACACCGGGGAGCTGTTTTTT; CDR3aa: CASSLLSGNTGELFF
d_gene: NA; abundance: NA; j_gene: TRBJ1-5; v_gene: TRBV18; CDR3nt: TGTGCCAGCTCAAAGGACAGCAGTTATCAGCCCCAGCATTTT; CDR3aa: CASSKDSSYQPQHF
d_gene: TRBD2; abundance: few; j_gene: TRBJ2-7; v_gene: TRBV6-1; CDR3nt: TGTGCCAGCACGGGACTAGCGGGACCCTACGAGCAGTACTTC; CDR3aa: CASTGLAGPYEQYF
d_gene: NA; abundance: few; j_gene: TRBJ1-4; v_gene: TRBV4-2; CDR3nt: TGTGCCAGCAGACAGGGTAGTAGCGAAAAACTGTTTTTT; CDR3aa: CASRQGSSEKLFF
d_gene: NA; abundance: few; j_gene: TRBJ1-1; v_gene: TRBV29-1; CDR3nt: TGCAGCGTTGAAGATCAGGTGAACACTGAAGCTTTCTTT; CDR3aa: CSVEDQVNTEAFF
d_gene: NA; abundance: NA; j_gene: TRBJ1-5; v_gene: TRBV5-1; CDR3nt: TGCGCCAGCAGGGCAGGAGGAGATAGCAATCAGCCCCAGCATTTT; CDR3aa: CASRAGGDSNQPQHF
d_gene: NA; abundance: few; j_gene: TRBJ2-5; v_gene: TRBV9; CDR3nt: TGTGCCAGCAGCGTCTTAGGAAGGGGTCAAGAGACCCAGTACTTC; CDR3aa: CASSVLGRGQETQYF
d_gene: TRBD2; abundance: NA; j_gene: TRBJ2-7; v_gene: TRBV9; CDR3nt: TGTGCCAGCAGCGTAGCTCAACCGGGACTAGCGGGAGAAAACGAGCAGTACTTC; CDR3aa: CASSVAQPGLAGENEQYF
d_gene: NA; abundance: NA; j_gene: TRBJ2-3; v_gene: TRBV5-8; CDR3nt: TGTGCCAGCAGCCCGAGGGACTTCACAGATACGCAGTATTTT; CDR3aa: CASSPRDFTDTQYF
d_gene: TRBD1; abundance: NA; j_gene: TRBJ1-5; v_gene: TRBV7-9; CDR3nt: TGTTCCAGCAGCTCGTCGACAGGGTACATAGGCCAGCCCCAGCATTTT; CDR3aa: CSSSSSTGYIGQPQHF
d_gene: TRBD2; abundance: NA; j_gene: TRBJ2-1; v_gene: TRBV5-1; CDR3nt: TGCGCCAGCAGCTTAAGGCGGGAGGCCGTCAATGAGCAGTTCTTC; CDR3aa: CASSLRREAVNEQFF
d_gene: TRBD2; abundance: few; j_gene: TRBJ2-1; v_gene: TRBV11-2; CDR3nt: TGTGCCAGCAGCTCTAACCCTACTAGCGGGACTCGAAATGAGCAGTTCTTC; CDR3aa: CASSSNPTSGTRNEQFF
d_gene: TRBD2; abundance: NA; j_gene: TRBJ2-7; v_gene: TRBV30; CDR3nt: TGTGCCTGGAAGTCTAGCGGCATCGGCGAGCAGTACTTC; CDR3aa: CAWKSSGIGEQYF
d_gene: NA; abundance: NA; j_gene: TRBJ1-4; v_gene: TRBV6-8; CDR3nt: TGTGCCAGCCCAACCCGGCAGACCAAAGTTCAGTGGGCCAGACGTAATGAATGGCTGTTTTTT; CDR3aa: CASPTRQTKVQWARRNEWLFF
d_gene: TRBD1; abundance: once; j_gene: TRBJ1-2; v_gene: TRBV18; CDR3nt: TGTGCCAGCTCACCGGGACAGTATGGCTACACCTTC; CDR3aa: CASSPGQYGYTF
d_gene: TRBD2; abundance: NA; j_gene: TRBJ2-1; v_gene: TRBV7-6; CDR3nt: TGTGCCAGCAGCTTAGGCCTCAGCGGGACCTACAATGAGCAGTTCTTC; CDR3aa: CASSLGLSGTYNEQFF
d_gene: TRBD1; abundance: NA; j_gene: TRBJ1-6; v_gene: TRBV7-3; CDR3nt: TGTGCCAGCAGCTCGACAGGGGGCAGCGCACCCCTCCACTTT; CDR3aa: CASSSTGGSAPLHF
d_gene: TRBD2; abundance: NA; j_gene: TRBJ2-7; v_gene: TRBV28; CDR3nt: TGTGCCAGCAGTTTATCACAAGCGGGGTTCTCGAAATCGTACTTC; CDR3aa: CASSLSQAGFSKSYF
d_gene: TRBD2; abundance: NA; j_gene: TRBJ2-1; v_gene: TRBV28; CDR3nt: TGTGCCAGCAGTTTCCGGTATTCGGACTACGCTTCGGGGGGATATCTGAATGAGCAGTTCTTC; CDR3aa: CASSFRYSDYASGGYLNEQFF
d_gene: NA; abundance: few; j_gene: TRBJ1-5; v_gene: TRBV25-1; CDR3nt: TGTGCCGACCGACAGGACCCAATCGAGCCCCAGCATTTT; CDR3aa: CADRQDPIEPQHF
d_gene: NA; abundance: NA; j_gene: TRBJ2-7; v_gene: TRBV10-3; CDR3nt: TGTGCCATCCAACTAGAGAACGTAAACGAGCAGTACTTC; CDR3aa: CAIQLENVNEQYF
d_gene: NA; abundance: NA; j_gene: TRBJ2-3; v_gene: TRBV11-2; CDR3nt: TGTGCCAGCAGTTGGGACTGGGGGGTCTGGTTT; CDR3aa: CASSWDWGVWF
d_gene: TRBD2; abundance: NA; j_gene: TRBJ2-2; v_gene: TRBV7-8; CDR3nt: TGTGCCAGCAGCTTAGAGTTCCTAGCGGGAGACCGGAGCACCGGGGAGCTGTTTTTT; CDR3aa: CASSLEFLAGDRSTGELFF
d_gene: NA; abundance: once; j_gene: TRBJ1-5; v_gene: TRBV19; CDR3nt: TGTGCCAGTGGGCCAAAAGGTGAGCCCCAGCATTTT; CDR3aa: CASGPKGEPQHF
d_gene: NA; abundance: NA; j_gene: TRBJ2-2; v_gene: TRBV13; CDR3nt: TGTGCCAGCAGCCCTAAGAACACCGGGGAGCTGTTTTTT; CDR3aa: CASSPKNTGELFF
d_gene: TRBD2; abundance: few; j_gene: TRBJ2-7; v_gene: TRBV7-9; CDR3nt: TGTGCCAGCAGCTTAGTGACTAGCGGATCCTACGAGCAGTACTTC; CDR3aa: CASSLVTSGSYEQYF
d_gene: NA; abundance: once; j_gene: TRBJ2-3; v_gene: TRBV28; CDR3nt: TGTGCCAGCAGTCCTTTCGGGGGAGCGGATACGCAGTATTTT; CDR3aa: CASSPFGGADTQYF
d_gene: NA; abundance: NA; j_gene: TRBJ2-5; v_gene: TRBV28; CDR3nt: TGTGCCAGCCGCTTAGGAGGCGGGATACTCCAAGAGACCCAGTACTTC; CDR3aa: CASRLGGGILQETQYF